The next 14 T cell receptor beta chains were all read from a single sample in a study of blood T cell repertoires in COVID-19. Assay: immunoSEQ multiplex PCR; the TCRdb copy retains only in-frame clones and omits some. This table has under 200,000 clones, more than 75% appearing once. Sequencing was done on a sample of PBMCs or T cells enriched from blood (not recorded which). Receptors were obtained from a woman in her 50s who had recovered from COVID-19.

The genes are TRBV11-3 and TRBJ1-3; D gene unclear. CDR3 length: 13 residues. The V end lost 5 bases, the J end lost 4 bases, and 9 bases lay between the germline ends. Germline V gene sequence: CDR1 SGHNT, CDR2 YENEEA. DNA of the CDR3: TGTGCCAGCAGCCGAGGCAGAGGAAACACCATATATTTT. This encodes CASSRGRGNTIYF.

The V call is TRBV3-1 (or the pseudogene TRBV3-2), the J call TRBJ1-6, with 9 bases aligning to TRBD1. The V gene end was trimmed by 0 bases and the J gene end by 7 bases; junction bases not matched to a gene: 16. The CDR3 totals 20 residues. CDR1 and CDR2 from the germline V gene are LGHDT and YNNKEL (reference sequence). The CDR3 sequence: CASSQDTRAGTGSVNSPLHF. The CDR3 DNA is TGTGCCAGCAGCCAAGATACAAGGGCGGGGACAGGGTCTGTCAATTCACCCCTCCACTTT.

The gene calls are TRBV5-1 and TRBJ2-3, with TRBD2 matching over 9 bases. The germline V gene encodes CDR1 SGHRS and CDR2 YFSETQ. V trimming: 0 bases; J trimming: 1 base; junction bases outside the gene matches: 9. This CDR3 spans 18 amino acids. The CDR3, as DNA: TGCGCCAGCAGCTTGGCTAGCGGGGACCCGGAGGGCACAGATACGCAGTATTTT. This sequence encodes CASSLASGDPEGTDTQYF. The entire variable domain, with the rest obtained from reference TRBV5-1 and TRBJ2-3, is as follows: KAGVTQTPRYLIKTRGQQVTLSCSPISGHRSVSWYQQTPGQGLQFLFEYFSETQRNKGNFPGRFSGRQFSNSRSEMNVSTLELGDSALYLCASSLASGDPEGTDTQYFGPGTRLTVL.

The chain uses TRBV3-1 (or the pseudogene TRBV3-2) and TRBJ1-1; 7 positions agree with TRBD1. Germline V gene sequence: CDR1 LGHDT, CDR2 YNNKEL (reference sequence). J was trimmed by 0 bases and V by 4 bases; bases with no gene match: 2. CDR3 length: 14 residues. The CDR3 sequence is CASSRQGLNTEAFF. The DNA of the CDR3 is TGTGCCAGCAGCCGACAGGGTTTGAACACTGAAGCTTTCTTT.

The V call is TRBV2, the J call TRBJ1-1; D gene ambiguous. Per the germline V gene, CDR1 is SNHLY and CDR2 is FYNNEI. CDR3 length: 13 residues. The V and J ends lost 6 bases and 0 bases respectively, with 8 bases between them. This CDR3 reads CASRYNMNTEAFF. CDR3 nucleotide sequence: TGTGCCAGCAGGTACAACATGAACACTGAAGCTTTCTTT. The variable domain in full, with the rest retrieved from reference TRBV2 and TRBJ1-1, is EPEVTQTPSHQVTQMGQEVILRCVPISNHLYFYWYRQILGQKVEFLVSFYNNEISEKSEIFDDQFSVERPDGSNFTLKIRSTKLEDSAMYFCASRYNMNTEAFFGQGTRLTVV.

The rearrangement uses TRBV18 and TRBJ2-1; no firm D call. The CDR3 contains 14 residues. Trimming removed 0 bases from V and 3 bases from J, with 6 bases in between. The germline CDR1 and CDR2 sequences are KGHSH and LQKENI. The CDR3 sequence is CASSPPANYNEQFF. CDR3 DNA: TGTGCCAGCTCACCACCCGCGAACTACAATGAGCAGTTCTTC. Supplemented by reference TRBV18 and TRBJ2-1, the full variable domain reads NAGVMQNPRHLVRRRGQEARLRCSPMKGHSHVYWYRQLPEEGLKFMVYLQKENIIDESGMPKERFSAEFPKEGPSILRIQQVVRGDSAAYFCASSPPANYNEQFFGPGTRLTVL.

This clone came up once. The chain joins TRBV2 to TRBJ1-5; D remains unclear. The CDR3 has 13 amino acids. The V end lost 4 bases, the J end lost 4 bases, and 8 bases lay between the germline ends. Germline V gene lookup returns CDR1 SNHLY and CDR2 FYNNEI. The CDR3 region has the DNA TGTGCCAGCAGTGTCAACGGGAATCAGCCCCAGCATTTT. Translating gives CASSVNGNQPQHF.

This rearrangement joins TRBV6-5 to TRBJ1-2; 9 nucleotides match TRBD1. V lost 6 bases to trimming and J lost 8 bases; unmatched junction nucleotides: 7. Germline-derived CDR1 and CDR2 are MNHEY and SVGAGI. The CDR3 runs to 13 residues. In nucleotides, the CDR3 is TGTGCCAGCAGCCTACAGGGGGCGCTGGGCTACACCTTC. Translating gives CASSLQGALGYTF.

The chain carries TRBV9 and TRBJ1-3; 7 bases match TRBD1. The CDR3 extends over 16 amino acids. V lost 0 bases and J lost 0; bases outside the gene matches: 3. Germline V gene lookup returns CDR1 SGDLS and CDR2 YYNGEE. The CDR3 loop is CASSVDTGDSGNTIYF. As DNA, the CDR3 is TGTGCCAGCAGCGTAGATACAGGGGACTCTGGAAACACCATATATTTT.

V is TRBV29-1 and J is TRBJ1-2; 8 bases map to TRBD1. Germline CDR1 and CDR2: SQVTM and ANQGSEA. Germline trimming cut 7 bases from V and 5 bases from J; bases unmatched to any gene: 12. CDR3 size: 14 residues. CDR3 loop: CSAPSTGAPYGYTF. The CDR3 nucleotides are TGCAGCGCTCCTTCGACAGGGGCACCTTATGGCTACACCTTC.

V usage is TRBV6-6 and J usage is TRBJ2-7; 9 nucleotides match TRBD1. V lost 7 bases and J lost 7; bases outside the gene matches: 14. CDR3 length: 15 residues. Germline CDR1 reads MNHNY; CDR2 reads SVGAGI (reference sequence). The CDR3 bases are TGTGCCAGCAACCTTAGCGGTTTTGGACAGGGGGAGCAGTACTTC. Translated, it gives CASNLSGFGQGEQYF.

The chain has TRBV7-2 and TRBJ2-7, with a possible D match to TRBD1 (5 bases). Germline CDR1 is SGHTA and CDR2 is FQGNSA. The V gene lost 0 bases and the J gene lost 7 bases, with 13 bases spanning the gap. The CDR3 has 14 residues. CDR3: CASSLAGQGIEQYF. In DNA form, the CDR3 reads TGTGCCAGCAGCTTAGCCGGGCAGGGTATAGAGCAGTACTTC.

V usage is TRBV20-1 and J usage is TRBJ1-2; TRBD1 might be the D (6 bases). Germline CDR1 is DFQATT and CDR2 is SNEGSKA (reference sequence). The V end lost 5 bases, the J end lost 7 bases, and 11 bases lay between the germline ends. The CDR3 is 11 residues long. The CDR3 region is CSAVNRAGYTF. CDR3 in DNA: TGCAGTGCTGTCAACAGGGCTGGCTACACCTTC.

The rearrangement joins TRBV27 to TRBJ2-5; 11 nucleotides match TRBD1. CDR3 length: 16 residues. Per the germline V gene, CDR1 is MNHEY and CDR2 is SMNVEV (reference sequence). V lost 7 bases to trimming and J lost 6 bases; unmatched junction nucleotides: 13. CDR3 nucleotide sequence: TGTGCCAGCATCCCACCGGGACAGGGGGTTGTAAAGACCCAGTACTTC. Translating it yields CASIPPGQGVVKTQYF.